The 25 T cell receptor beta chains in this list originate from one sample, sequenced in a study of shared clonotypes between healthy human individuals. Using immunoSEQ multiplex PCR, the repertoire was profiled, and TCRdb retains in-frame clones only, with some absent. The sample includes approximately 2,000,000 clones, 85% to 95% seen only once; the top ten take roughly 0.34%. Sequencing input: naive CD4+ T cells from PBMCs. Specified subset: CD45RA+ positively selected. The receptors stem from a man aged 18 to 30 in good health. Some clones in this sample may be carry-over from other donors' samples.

The DNA for the CDR3 is TGTGCCAGCTCATCGATTTTGGGGTCTGGGGCCAACGTCCTGACTTTC. Translated, it gives CASSSILGSGANVLTF. This chain links TRBV18 with TRBJ2-6; D remains unclear. V lost 5 bases and J 1 base, leaving 12 bases between the germline ends. The CDR3 covers 16 residues. Germline values: CDR1 KGHSH, CDR2 LQKENI.

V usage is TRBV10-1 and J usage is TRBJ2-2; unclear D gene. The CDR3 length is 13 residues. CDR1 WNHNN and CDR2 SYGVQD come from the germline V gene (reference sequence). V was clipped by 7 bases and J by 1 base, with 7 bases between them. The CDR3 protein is CASTKGNTGELFF. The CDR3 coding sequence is TGCGCCAGCACGAAAGGGAACACCGGGGAGCTGTTTTTT.

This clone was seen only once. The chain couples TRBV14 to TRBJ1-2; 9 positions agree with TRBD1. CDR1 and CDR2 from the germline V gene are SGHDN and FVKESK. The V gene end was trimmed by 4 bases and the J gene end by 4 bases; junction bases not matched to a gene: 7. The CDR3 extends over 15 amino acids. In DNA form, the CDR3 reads TGTGCCAGCAGCCCCCTCTGGACAGGGGTCTATGGCTACACCTTC. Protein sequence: CASSPLWTGVYGYTF.

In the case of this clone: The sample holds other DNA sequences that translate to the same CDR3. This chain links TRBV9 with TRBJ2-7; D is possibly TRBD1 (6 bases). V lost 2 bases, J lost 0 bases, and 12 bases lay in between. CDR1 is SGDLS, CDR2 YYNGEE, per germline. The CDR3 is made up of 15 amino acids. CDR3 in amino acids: CASSVSGTHSYEQYF. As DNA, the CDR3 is TGTGCCAGCAGCGTCTCCGGGACACACTCCTACGAGCAGTACTTC.

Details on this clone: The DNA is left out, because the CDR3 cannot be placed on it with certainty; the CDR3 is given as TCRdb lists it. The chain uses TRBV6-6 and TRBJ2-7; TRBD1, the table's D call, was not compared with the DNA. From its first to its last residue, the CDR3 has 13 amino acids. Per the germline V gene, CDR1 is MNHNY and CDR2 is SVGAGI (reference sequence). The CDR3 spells CASSYASVAGVHF.

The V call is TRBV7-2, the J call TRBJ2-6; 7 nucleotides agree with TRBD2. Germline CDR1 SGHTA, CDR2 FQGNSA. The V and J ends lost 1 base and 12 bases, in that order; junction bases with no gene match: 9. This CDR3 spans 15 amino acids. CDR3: CASSLEAGELGVLTF. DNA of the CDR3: TGTGCCAGCAGCTTAGAGGCGGGAGAACTGGGCGTCCTGACTTTC.

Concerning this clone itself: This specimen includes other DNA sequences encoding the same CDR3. The CDR3 coding sequence is TGTGCCAGCAGTTCCAGGGCCGGGGAGCTGTTTTTT. Protein: CASSSRAGELFF. V is TRBV7-9 and J is TRBJ2-2, with a weak D call TRBD1 (5 bases). In germline, CDR1 is SEHNR, CDR2 FQNEAQ (reference sequence). Trimming shortened V by 6 bases and J by 6 bases, and 8 bases separated the two germline ends. The CDR3 sequence is 12 residues long.

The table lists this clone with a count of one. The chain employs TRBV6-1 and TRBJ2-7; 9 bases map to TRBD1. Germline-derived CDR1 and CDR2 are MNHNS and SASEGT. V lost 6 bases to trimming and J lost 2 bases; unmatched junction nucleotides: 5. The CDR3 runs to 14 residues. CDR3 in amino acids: CASSRTGVTYEQYF. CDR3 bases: TGTGCCAGCAGCAGGACAGGGGTAACCTACGAGCAGTACTTC.

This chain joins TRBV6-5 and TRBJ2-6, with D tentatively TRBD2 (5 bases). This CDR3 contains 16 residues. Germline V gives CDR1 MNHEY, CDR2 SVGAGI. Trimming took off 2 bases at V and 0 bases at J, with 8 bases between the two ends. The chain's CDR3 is CASSYLLGSGANVLTF. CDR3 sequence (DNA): TGTGCCAGCAGTTACCTACTAGGCTCTGGGGCCAACGTCCTGACTTTC.

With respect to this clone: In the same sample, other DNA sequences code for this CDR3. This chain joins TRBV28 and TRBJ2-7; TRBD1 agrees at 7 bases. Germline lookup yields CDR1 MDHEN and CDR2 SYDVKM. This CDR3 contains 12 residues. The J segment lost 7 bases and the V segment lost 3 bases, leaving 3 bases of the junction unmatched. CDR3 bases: TGTGCCAGCAGTTTGGGACAGCGGGAGCAGTACTTC. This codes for CASSLGQREQYF.

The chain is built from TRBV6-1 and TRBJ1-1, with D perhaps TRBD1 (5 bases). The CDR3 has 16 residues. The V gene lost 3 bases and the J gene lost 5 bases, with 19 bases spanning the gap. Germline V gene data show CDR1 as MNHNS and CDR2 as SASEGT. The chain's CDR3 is CASSDPRGGRRTEAFF. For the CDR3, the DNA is TGTGCCAGCAGTGACCCACGGGGCGGGAGGAGGACTGAAGCTTTCTTT.

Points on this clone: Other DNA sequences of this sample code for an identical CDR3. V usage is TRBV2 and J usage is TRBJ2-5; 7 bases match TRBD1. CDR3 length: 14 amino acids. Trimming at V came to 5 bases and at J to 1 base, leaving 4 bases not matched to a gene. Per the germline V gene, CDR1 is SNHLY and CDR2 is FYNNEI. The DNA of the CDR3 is TGTGCCAGCAGTCAAGACAGGGCCCAAGAGACCCAGTACTTC. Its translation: CASSQDRAQETQYF. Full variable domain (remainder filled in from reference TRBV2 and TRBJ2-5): EPEVTQTPSHQVTQMGQEVILRCVPISNHLYFYWYRQILGQKVEFLVSFYNNEISEKSEIFDDQFSVERPDGSNFTLKIRSTKLEDSAMYFCASSQDRAQETQYFGPGTRLLVL.

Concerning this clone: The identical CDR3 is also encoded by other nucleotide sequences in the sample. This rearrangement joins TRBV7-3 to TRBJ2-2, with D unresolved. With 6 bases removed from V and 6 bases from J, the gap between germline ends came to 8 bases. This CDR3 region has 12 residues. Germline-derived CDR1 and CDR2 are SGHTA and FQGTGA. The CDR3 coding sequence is TGTGCCAGCAGTCCGACTTCCGGGGAGCTGTTTTTT. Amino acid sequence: CASSPTSGELFF.

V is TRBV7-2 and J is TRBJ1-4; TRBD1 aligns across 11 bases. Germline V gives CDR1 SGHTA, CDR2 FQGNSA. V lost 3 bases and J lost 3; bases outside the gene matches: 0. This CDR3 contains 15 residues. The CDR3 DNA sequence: TGTGCCAGCAGCTTGGACAGGGGGCCTAATGAAAAACTGTTTTTT. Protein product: CASSLDRGPNEKLFF.

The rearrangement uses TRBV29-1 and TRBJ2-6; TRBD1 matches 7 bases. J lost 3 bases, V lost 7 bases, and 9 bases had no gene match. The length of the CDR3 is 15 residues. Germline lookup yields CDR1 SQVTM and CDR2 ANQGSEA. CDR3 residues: CSAIPDRVGANVLTF. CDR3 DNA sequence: TGCAGCGCCATACCCGACAGGGTTGGGGCCAACGTCCTGACTTTC.

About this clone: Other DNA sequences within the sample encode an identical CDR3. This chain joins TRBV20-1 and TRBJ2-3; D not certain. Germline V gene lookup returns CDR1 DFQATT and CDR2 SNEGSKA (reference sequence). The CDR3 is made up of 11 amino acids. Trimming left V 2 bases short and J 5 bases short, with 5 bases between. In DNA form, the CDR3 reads TGCAGTGCTAGACCGGAAGATACGCAGTATTTT. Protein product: CSARPEDTQYF.

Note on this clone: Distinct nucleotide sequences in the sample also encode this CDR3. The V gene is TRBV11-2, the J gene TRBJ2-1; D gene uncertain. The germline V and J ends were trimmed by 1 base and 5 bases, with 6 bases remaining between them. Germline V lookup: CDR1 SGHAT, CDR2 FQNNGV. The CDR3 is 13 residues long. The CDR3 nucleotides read TGTGCCAGCAGCTTAGGCAGAAACAATGAGCAGTTCTTC. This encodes CASSLGRNNEQFF. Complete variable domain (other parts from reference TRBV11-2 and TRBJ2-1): EAGVAQSPRYKIIEKRQSVAFWCNPISGHATLYWYQQILGQGPKLLIQFQNNGVVDDSQLPKDRFSAERLKGVDSTLKIQPAKLEDSAVYLCASSLGRNNEQFFGPGTRLTVL.

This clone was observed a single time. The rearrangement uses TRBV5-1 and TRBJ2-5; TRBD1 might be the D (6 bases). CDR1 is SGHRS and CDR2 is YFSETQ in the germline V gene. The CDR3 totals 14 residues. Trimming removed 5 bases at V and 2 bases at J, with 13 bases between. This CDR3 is CASRTGTAQETQYF. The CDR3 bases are TGCGCCAGCAGAACAGGGACGGCTCAAGAGACCCAGTACTTC.

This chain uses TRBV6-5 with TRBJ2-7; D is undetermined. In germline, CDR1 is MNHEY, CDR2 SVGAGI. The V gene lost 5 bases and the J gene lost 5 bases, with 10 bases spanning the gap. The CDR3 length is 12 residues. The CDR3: CASSANRDEQYF. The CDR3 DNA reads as TGTGCCAGCAGTGCAAATCGAGACGAGCAGTACTTC.

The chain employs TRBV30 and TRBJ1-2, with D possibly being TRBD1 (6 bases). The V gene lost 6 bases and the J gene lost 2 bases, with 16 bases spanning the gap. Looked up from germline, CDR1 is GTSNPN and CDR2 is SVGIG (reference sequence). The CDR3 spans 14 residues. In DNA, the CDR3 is TGTGCCTGCCCGGGGGCTAAGAGGAACTATGGCTACACCTTC. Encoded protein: CACPGAKRNYGYTF. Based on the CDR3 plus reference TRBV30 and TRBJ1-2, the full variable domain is SQTIHQWPATLVQPVGSPLSLECTVEGTSNPNLYWYRQAAGRGLQLLFYSVGIGQISSEVPQNLSASRPQDRQFILSSKKLLLSDSGFYLCACPGAKRNYGYTFGSGTRLTVV.

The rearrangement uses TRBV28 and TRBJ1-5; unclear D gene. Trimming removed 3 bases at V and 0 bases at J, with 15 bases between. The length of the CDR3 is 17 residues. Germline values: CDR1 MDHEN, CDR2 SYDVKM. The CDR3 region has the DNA TGTGCCAGCAGTTTTGTCCAGTCCAGCCCTAGCAATCAGCCCCAGCATTTT. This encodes CASSFVQSSPSNQPQHF.

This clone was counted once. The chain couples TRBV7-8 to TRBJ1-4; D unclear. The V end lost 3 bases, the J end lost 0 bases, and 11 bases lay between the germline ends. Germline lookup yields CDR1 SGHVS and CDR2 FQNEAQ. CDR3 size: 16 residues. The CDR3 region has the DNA TGTGCCAGCAGCTTGGAGGGTTTTGCAACTAATGAAAAACTGTTTTTT. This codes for CASSLEGFATNEKLFF.

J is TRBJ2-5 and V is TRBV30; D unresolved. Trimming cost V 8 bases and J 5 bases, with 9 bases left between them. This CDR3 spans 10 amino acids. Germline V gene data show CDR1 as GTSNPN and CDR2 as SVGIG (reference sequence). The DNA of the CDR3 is TGTGCCCATTTGAGCGAGACCCAGTACTTC. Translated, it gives CAHLSETQYF.

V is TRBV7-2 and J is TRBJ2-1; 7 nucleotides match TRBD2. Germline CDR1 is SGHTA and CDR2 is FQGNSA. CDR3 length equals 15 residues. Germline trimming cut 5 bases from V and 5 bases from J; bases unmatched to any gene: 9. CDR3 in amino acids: CASSRRGDYNNEQFF. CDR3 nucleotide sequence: TGTGCCAGCAGCAGAAGAGGGGACTATAACAATGAGCAGTTCTTC.

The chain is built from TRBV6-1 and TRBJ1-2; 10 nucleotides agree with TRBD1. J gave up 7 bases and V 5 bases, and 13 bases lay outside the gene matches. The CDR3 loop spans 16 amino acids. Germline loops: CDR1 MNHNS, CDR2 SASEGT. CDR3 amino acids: CASSQGQGVLSFGYTF. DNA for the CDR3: TGTGCCAGCAGTCAAGGACAGGGGGTTTTATCGTTTGGCTACACCTTC.